The 31 T cell receptor beta chains given below trace back to one sample, sequenced in a study of cytomegalovirus exposure and HLA in healthy donors (TCRdb year 2017). Libraries came from the immunoSEQ multiplex PCR assay. For the multiplex PCR, a mixture combining 60 forward primers for TCR Vbeta segments and 13 reverse primers for TCR Jbeta segments was used. Not all clones reach the TCRdb copy of this immuneACCESS table, which keeps in-frame sequences only. Checked studies attribute under half of the gap to unresolved V genes and leave the rest unexplained. This sample gives around 130,000 clones in total; roughly 9% of them show up just once. The ten most abundant clones make up about 6.6% of the sample. The material sequenced was PBMCs. Source of these receptors: a middle-aged woman in good health and CMV-seropositive.

This chain joins TRBV16 and TRBJ1-1; D is unclear. Trimming cost V 1 base and J 1 base, with 7 bases left between them. In germline, CDR1 is KGHSY, CDR2 FQNENV. The CDR3 totals 14 residues. The CDR3 region is CASSQLRGNTEAFF. The CDR3, as DNA: TGTGCCAGCAGCCAATTAAGAGGGAACACTGAAGCTTTCTTT.

This clone was found a few times. The chain combines TRBV7-9 with TRBJ1-6; D remains unclear. Germline lookup yields CDR1 SEHNR and CDR2 FQNEAQ (reference sequence). V dropped 2 bases and J dropped 10 bases, with 6 bases sitting between them. The CDR3 totals 12 residues. The CDR3 sequence is CASSLLQSPLHF. The CDR3 nucleotides read TGTGCCAGCAGCTTACTACAGTCACCCCTCCACTTT.

The rearrangement uses TRBV7-9 and TRBJ1-1; D not certain. CDR1 SEHNR and CDR2 FQNEAQ come from the germline V gene (reference sequence). Trimming took off 1 base at V and 1 base at J, with 10 bases between the two ends. The CDR3 contains 15 residues. CDR3 sequence reads: CASSLGDNSNTEAFF. CDR3 coding DNA: TGTGCCAGCAGCTTAGGAGACAACTCGAACACTGAAGCTTTCTTT.

J is TRBJ2-5 and V is TRBV7-6; TRBD2 matches 9 bases. With V trimmed by 4 bases and J by 5 bases, 5 bases remained unmatched. Germline CDR1 reads SGHVS; CDR2 reads FNYEAQ. This CDR3 is 14 amino acids long. The CDR3 is CASSSQAGGETQYF. CDR3 DNA: TGTGCCAGCAGCTCCCAAGCGGGGGGCGAGACCCAGTACTTC.

This clone was seen a few times. The rearrangement joins TRBV5-6 to TRBJ2-6, with D maybe TRBD1 (5 bases). Germline V lookup: CDR1 SGHDT, CDR2 YYEEEE. V lost 0 bases to trimming and J lost 0 bases, with 16 bases between them. This CDR3 region has 19 residues. This CDR3 is CASSLVGAGKYSGANVLTF. CDR3 in DNA: TGTGCCAGCAGCTTGGTAGGGGCAGGCAAGTACTCTGGGGCCAACGTCCTGACTTTC.

The genes are TRBV9 and TRBJ2-1; D might be TRBD2 (5 bases). Germline V gene lookup returns CDR1 SGDLS and CDR2 YYNGEE. CDR3 size: 15 residues. V was pared by 4 bases and J by 0 bases, with 11 bases between. The CDR3 DNA sequence: TGTGCCAGCAGCCCTCGGACTCCCTCCTACAATGAGCAGTTCTTC. Amino acids: CASSPRTPSYNEQFF.

V and J are TRBV18 and TRBJ1-6, with D tentatively TRBD1 (5 bases). Germline CDR1 KGHSH, CDR2 LQKENI. CDR3 length: 16 residues. Trimming pared 6 bases from V and 6 bases from J, leaving 18 bases between. The CDR3 loop reads CASSTGLGGINSPLHF. The DNA of the CDR3 is TGTGCCAGCTCCACGGGGCTGGGGGGGATTAATTCACCCCTCCACTTT.

This clone occurred a few times. The chain couples TRBV27 to TRBJ1-5; tentatively, D is TRBD1 (5 bases). V lost 0 bases, J lost 6 bases, and 15 bases lay in between. The germline V gene encodes CDR1 MNHEY and CDR2 SMNVEV (reference sequence). The CDR3 is made up of 16 amino acids. CDR3 DNA sequence: TGTGCCAGCAGTTTATCATGGGGCCTTCAAGGTCAGCCCCAGCATTTT. Amino acids: CASSLSWGLQGQPQHF.

The chain uses TRBV10-3 and TRBJ1-2; TRBD1 matches 10 bases. J lost 6 bases, V lost 5 bases, and 12 bases had no gene match. CDR1 is ENHRY and CDR2 is SYGVKD in the germline V gene. This CDR3 has 16 amino acids. CDR3 protein: CAISNTTPGQGNGYTF. The CDR3 DNA is TGTGCCATCAGTAATACAACACCGGGACAGGGGAATGGCTACACCTTC.

This clone has just a few counts. The V and J genes are TRBV21-1 and TRBJ1-5. TRBV21-1 is a listed pseudogene. The CDR3 covers 19 residues. The CDR3 coding sequence is TGTGCCAGCAGCAAAGAAGAGGGCCGGAACTCTTATAGCAATCAGCCCCAGCATTTT. Protein sequence: CASSKEEGRNSYSNQPQHF.

In this sample, this clone turned up a few times. The chain carries TRBV6-5 and TRBJ2-7; 11 bases are a match to TRBD1. Germline assignment: CDR1 MNHEY and CDR2 SVGAGI. This CDR3 region has 14 residues. V gave up 5 bases and J gave up 7 bases; unmatched junction bases: 7. The CDR3 loop is CASSDADRGREQYF. CDR3 DNA sequence: TGTGCCAGCAGTGACGCGGACAGGGGGCGAGAGCAGTACTTC.

The table lists this clone with a few counts. The CDR3 bases are TGTGCCAGCAGTTATCCTCCGGGACAGGGGAATCAGCCCCAGCATTTT. Protein product: CASSYPPGQGNQPQHF. The genes are TRBV6-6 and TRBJ1-5; 10 positions match TRBD1. With V trimmed by 3 bases and J by 4 bases, 6 bases remained unmatched. This CDR3 comprises 16 residues. Germline loops: CDR1 MNHNY, CDR2 SVGAGI (reference sequence).

This clone has more than one count but fewer than ten. CDR3 DNA: TGCGCCAGCAGTGAGTCGCAGGGGGCGCGTGTCGGGGAGCTGTTTTTT. Protein: CASSESQGARVGELFF. The chain combines TRBV10-1 with TRBJ2-2; 8 bases align to TRBD1. This CDR3 comprises 16 residues. Germline V gene lookup returns CDR1 WNHNN and CDR2 SYGVQD (reference sequence). J gave up 7 bases and V 0 bases, and 7 bases lay outside the gene matches.

This clone was seen more than once but under ten times. The rearrangement links TRBV5-8 to TRBJ2-3, with 11 nucleotides matching TRBD1. CDR3 size: 15 residues. Germline CDR1 is SGHTS and CDR2 is YDEGEE. V shed 1 base and J 7 bases; nucleotides not matched to a gene: 5. CDR3 in amino acids: CASSLKRTGGYTQYF. The CDR3 DNA reads TGTGCCAGCAGCTTGAAGAGGACAGGGGGCTATACGCAGTATTTT.

V usage is TRBV7-8 and J usage is TRBJ2-1, with D possibly being TRBD2 (6 bases). There are 14 residues in the CDR3. V dropped 5 bases and J dropped 9 bases, with 17 bases sitting between them. CDR1 and CDR2 from the germline V gene are SGHVS and FQNEAQ. In DNA form, the CDR3 reads TGTGCCAGCAGCCGGGGACGATTGGGGGGTGAGCAGTTCTTC. Translating it yields CASSRGRLGGEQFF.

The chain carries TRBV2 and TRBJ1-5; D unresolved. The CDR3 totals 15 residues. Per germline, CDR1 SNHLY and CDR2 FYNNEI. V lost 4 bases and J lost 0, with 10 bases in between. The CDR3 DNA reads as TGTGCCAGCAGTGTGTCAGTCAATAGCAATCAGCCCCAGCATTTT. Translating it yields CASSVSVNSNQPQHF.

This clone was detected a few times. The V and J genes are TRBV4-2 and TRBJ2-3; 9 bases align to TRBD2. Germline values: CDR1 LGHNA, CDR2 YNFKEQ. The ends lost 3 bases at V and 5 bases at J; junction bases unmatched: 6. The CDR3 has 15 residues. The CDR3 DNA is TGTGCCAGCAGCCACGCGGGGGGGCAGGAAGATACGCAGTATTTT. Its translation is CASSHAGGQEDTQYF.

A few counts support this clone. The rearrangement joins TRBV6-5 to TRBJ1-1; no clear D gene. CDR1 MNHEY and CDR2 SVGAGI come from the germline V gene. The CDR3 covers 14 residues. V was pared by 0 bases and J by 1 base, with 6 bases between. The CDR3 DNA reads as TGTGCCAGCAGTTACTCGGGGAGGAACACTGAAGCTTTCTTT. It encodes CASSYSGRNTEAFF.

This clone appeared a few times. The chain combines TRBV19 with TRBJ1-5; 7 bases map to TRBD1. In germline, CDR1 is LNHDA, CDR2 SQIVND (reference sequence). The CDR3 runs 15 residues. The V gene end was trimmed by 1 base and the J gene end by 3 bases; junction bases not matched to a gene: 3. The CDR3 bases are TGTGCCAGTAGTATAGGGGACAGTTCCAATCAGCCCCAGCATTTT. Translated, it gives CASSIGDSSNQPQHF.

This clone was detected a few times. The V gene is TRBV11-3, the J gene TRBJ1-4; no reliable D call. Germline values: CDR1 SGHNT, CDR2 YENEEA. There are 16 residues in the CDR3. Trimming removed 5 bases at V and 0 bases at J, with 13 bases between. Written as DNA, the CDR3 is TGTGCCAGCAGCCTCCGAGCTCGAACAACTAATGAAAAACTGTTTTTT. This sequence encodes CASSLRARTTNEKLFF.

This clone was detected a few times. The J gene is TRBJ1-5, the V gene TRBV7-3, with a weak D call TRBD1 (6 bases). Germline V gene sequence: CDR1 SGHTA, CDR2 FQGTGA. The CDR3 spans 15 residues. Deletions cut 1 base from V and 6 bases from J, with 13 bases between. CDR3 in DNA: TGTGCCAGCAGCTTAATTGGGGGCACGGGTCAGCCCCAGCATTTT. This codes for CASSLIGGTGQPQHF.

The V and J genes are TRBV27 and TRBJ2-7; 10 bases are shared with TRBD1. The CDR3 runs 15 residues. CDR1 and CDR2 from the germline V gene are MNHEY and SMNVEV (reference sequence). The V and J ends lost 5 bases and 4 bases, in that order; junction bases with no gene match: 8. The CDR3: CASSLGTGEGYEQYF. CDR3 DNA: TGTGCCAGCAGTCTCGGGACAGGGGAGGGATACGAGCAGTACTTC.

The sample holds a few counts of this clone. This sequence joins TRBV12-5 and TRBJ1-2, with D tentatively TRBD1 (5 bases). CDR1 and CDR2 (germline): LGHNT, FRNRAP. The CDR3 is 14 amino acids. Trimming removed 0 bases from V and 6 bases from J, with 11 bases in between. The CDR3 spells CASGLVNGGDGYTF. DNA for the CDR3: TGTGCTAGTGGTTTGGTAAACGGGGGGGATGGCTACACCTTC.

This clone has more than one count but fewer than ten. The V call is TRBV5-1, the J call TRBJ1-4; tentative D call: TRBD1 (6 bases). In germline, CDR1 is SGHRS, CDR2 YFSETQ. This CDR3 spans 16 amino acids. The V and J ends lost 1 base and 2 bases respectively, with 12 bases between them. Here the CDR3 reads CASSLRNTGTNEKLFF. The CDR3 nucleotides read TGCGCCAGCAGCTTGAGAAATACAGGGACTAATGAAAAACTGTTTTTT.

This clone has just a few counts. J is TRBJ2-7 and V is TRBV2; 9 bases align to TRBD1. Trimming removed 8 bases from V and 0 bases from J; junction bases left unmatched: 2. This CDR3 is 13 amino acids long. The germline V gene encodes CDR1 SNHLY and CDR2 FYNNEI. The CDR3 DNA is TGTGCCAGCGGGACAGGGTACTCCTACGAGCAGTACTTC. It codes for CASGTGYSYEQYF.

This clone was found a few times. The genes are TRBV5-4 and TRBJ1-6; D might be TRBD1 (6 bases). CDR1 is SGHNT and CDR2 is YYREEE in the germline V gene (reference sequence). This CDR3 contains 16 residues. Trimming pared 3 bases from V and 2 bases from J, leaving 12 bases between. The CDR3 DNA is TGTGCCAGCAGCTCGCAGGGGATCCCCTATAATTCACCCCTCCACTTT. Translated: CASSSQGIPYNSPLHF.

This clone has just a few counts. V usage is TRBV5-1 and J usage is TRBJ2-5; possibly TRBD1 for D (5 bases). The CDR3 has 14 residues. Germline CDR1 reads SGHRS; CDR2 reads YFSETQ. V was pared by 0 bases and J by 7 bases, with 13 bases between. CDR3 DNA sequence: TGCGCCAGCAGCTTGGAACGGGTCCAGGGGACCCAGTACTTC. Protein: CASSLERVQGTQYF.

There are a few counts of this clone. The gene calls are TRBV6-5 and TRBJ2-2, with a tentative D call TRBD1 (5 bases). Looked up from germline, CDR1 is MNHEY and CDR2 is SVGAGI. CDR3 length equals 13 residues. The germline V and J ends were trimmed by 9 bases and 5 bases, with 13 bases remaining between them. The CDR3: CASRRGQTGELFF. CDR3 sequence (DNA): TGTGCCAGTCGAAGGGGCCAGACCGGGGAGCTGTTTTTT.

J is TRBJ1-2 and V is TRBV5-4; 7 nucleotides align to TRBD1. V trimming: 3 bases; J trimming: 6 bases; junction bases outside the gene matches: 17. Germline CDR1 and CDR2: SGHNT and YYREEE (reference sequence). This CDR3 region has 17 residues. CDR3 nucleotide sequence: TGTGCCAGCAGCTCTCCGGGACAGAGAACGCTAACACATGGCTACACCTTC. It is translated as CASSSPGQRTLTHGYTF.

This clone was found a few times. The DNA of the CDR3 is TGTGCCTGGACTTCAGGCTTCGGAAACACCATATATTTT. Encoded protein: CAWTSGFGNTIYF. V usage is TRBV30 and J usage is TRBJ1-3; D ambiguous. Germline CDR1 and CDR2: GTSNPN and SVGIG (reference sequence). V lost 4 bases and J lost 4, with 11 bases in between. The CDR3 runs 13 residues.

This chain uses TRBV5-4 with TRBJ2-7; 8 nucleotides align to TRBD1. Looked up from germline, CDR1 is SGHNT and CDR2 is YYREEE (reference sequence). V gave up 4 bases and J gave up 5 bases; unmatched junction bases: 5. There are 13 residues in the CDR3. The CDR3 DNA sequence: TGTGCCAGCAGCGGGGGACAGGCTAACGAGCAGTACTTC. Translating it yields CASSGGQANEQYF.